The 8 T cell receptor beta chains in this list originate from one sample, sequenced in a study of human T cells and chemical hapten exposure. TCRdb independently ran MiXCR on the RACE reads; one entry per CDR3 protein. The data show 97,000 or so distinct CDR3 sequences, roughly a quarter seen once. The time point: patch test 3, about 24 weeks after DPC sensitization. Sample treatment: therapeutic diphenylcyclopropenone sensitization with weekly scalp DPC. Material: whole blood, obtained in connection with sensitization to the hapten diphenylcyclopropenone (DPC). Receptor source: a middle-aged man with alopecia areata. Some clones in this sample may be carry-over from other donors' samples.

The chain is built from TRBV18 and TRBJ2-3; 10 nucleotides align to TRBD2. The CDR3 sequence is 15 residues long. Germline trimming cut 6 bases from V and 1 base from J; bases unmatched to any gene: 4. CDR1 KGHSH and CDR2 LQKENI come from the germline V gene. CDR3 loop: CASSRTSGGTDTQYF. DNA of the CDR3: TGTGCCAGCTCTCGCACTAGCGGGGGCACAGATACGCAGTATTTT. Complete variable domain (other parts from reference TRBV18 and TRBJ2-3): NAGVMQNPRHLVRRRGQEARLRCSPMKGHSHVYWYRQLPEEGLKFMVYLQKENIIDESGMPKERFSAEFPKEGPSILRIQQVVRGDSAAYFCASSRTSGGTDTQYFGPGTRLTVL.

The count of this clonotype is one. The CDR3 sequence is CASSHPGRDYEQYF. CDR3 nucleotide sequence: TGTGCCAGCAGTCATCCGGGACGGGACTACGAGCAGTACTTC. The chain is built from TRBV2 and TRBJ2-7; D may be TRBD1 or TRBD2 (5 bases each). The CDR3 length is 14 residues. CDR1 SNHLY and CDR2 FYNNEI come from the germline V gene. V lost 5 bases and J 3 bases, leaving 14 bases between the germline ends.

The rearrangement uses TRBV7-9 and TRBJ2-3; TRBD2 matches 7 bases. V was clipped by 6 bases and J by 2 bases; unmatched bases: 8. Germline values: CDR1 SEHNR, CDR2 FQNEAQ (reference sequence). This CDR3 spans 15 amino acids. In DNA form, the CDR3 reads TGTGCCAGCAGTCCTAGCGGACCACCCACAGATACGCAGTATTTT. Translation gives CASSPSGPPTDTQYF.

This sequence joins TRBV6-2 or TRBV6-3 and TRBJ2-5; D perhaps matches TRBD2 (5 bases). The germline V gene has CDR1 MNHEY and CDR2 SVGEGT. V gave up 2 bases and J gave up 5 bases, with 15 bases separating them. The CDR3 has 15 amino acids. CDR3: CASSYRRPRLETQYF. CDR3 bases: TGTGCCAGCAGTTACAGGAGGCCGCGACTGGAGACCCAGTACTTC.

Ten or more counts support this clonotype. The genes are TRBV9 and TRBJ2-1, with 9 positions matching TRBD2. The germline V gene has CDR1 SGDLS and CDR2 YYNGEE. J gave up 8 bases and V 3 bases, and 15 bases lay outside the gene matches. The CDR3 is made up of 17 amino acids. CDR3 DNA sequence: TGTGCCAGCAGCGCTGGGACACCCGGGACTAGCTCGGATGAGCAGTTCTTC. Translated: CASSAGTPGTSSDEQFF. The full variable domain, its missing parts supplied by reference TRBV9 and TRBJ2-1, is DSGVTQTPKHLITATGQRVTLRCSPRSGDLSVYWYQQSLDQGLQFLIQYYNGEERAKGNILERFSAQQFPDLHSELNLSSLELGDSALYFCASSAGTPGTSSDEQFFGPGTRLTVL.

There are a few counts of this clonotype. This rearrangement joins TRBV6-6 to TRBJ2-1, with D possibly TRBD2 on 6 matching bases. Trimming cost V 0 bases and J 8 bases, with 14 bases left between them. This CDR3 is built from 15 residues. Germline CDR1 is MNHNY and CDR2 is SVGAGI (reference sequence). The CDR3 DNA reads TGTGCCAGCAGTTACTCGATGGGCGGGAATGATGAGCAGTTCTTC. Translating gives CASSYSMGGNDEQFF.

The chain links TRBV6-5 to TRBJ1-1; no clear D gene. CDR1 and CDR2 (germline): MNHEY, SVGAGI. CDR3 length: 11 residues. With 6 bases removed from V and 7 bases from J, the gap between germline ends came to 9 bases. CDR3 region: CASRRYYEAFF. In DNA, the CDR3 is TGTGCCAGCAGGCGATACTATGAAGCTTTCTTT.

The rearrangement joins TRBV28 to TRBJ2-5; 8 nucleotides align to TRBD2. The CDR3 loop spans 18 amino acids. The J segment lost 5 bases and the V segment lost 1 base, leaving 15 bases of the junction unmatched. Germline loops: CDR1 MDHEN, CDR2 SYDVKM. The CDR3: CASSLLFPPSGRAETQYF. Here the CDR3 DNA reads TGTGCCAGCAGTTTATTATTCCCCCCCAGCGGGAGAGCTGAGACCCAGTACTTC.